This T cell receptor beta chain was captured in a study of blood T cell repertoires in COVID-19 (TCRdb year 2020). Notes on the research overall: Collaborator samples came from the United States, Italy and Spain and covered acute and convalescent phases of COVID-19. Sample metadata almost always included a de-identified subject ID, COVID-19 status, age in years and sex. Where available, HLA class I and class II types were taken from metadata supplied by the sample provider and were not determined by assay-based typing. The prospective study material was composed of cDNA or gDNA derived from T cells, B-cell-depleted T cells, or PBMCs. Samples came from the ongoing ImmuneRACE study (first 160 participants) plus 1,254 subjects from 6 global collaborators. The repertoires were released in a freely available public database intended as a resource for research on the immune response to SARS-CoV-2. The dataset comprised deeply sampled blood TCRbeta repertoires from subjects exposed to, actively infected with, or recovered from COVID-19.

Participants in the prospective study were enrolled through a virtual design, were aged roughly 18 to 90 years, and lived in 20 to 30 United States geographic areas. Cohort assignment in the prospective study relied on participant-reported clinical history from a screening survey and a study questionnaire. Each participant in the prospective study had whole blood, serum and a nasopharyngeal or oropharyngeal swab collected by mobile phlebotomists. Over a 2-month period, participants in the prospective study had the option of providing additional blood draws and questionnaires. Before DNA extraction, prospective study blood samples were shipped either frozen or at room temperature. The research as a whole found: Clinical and demographic metadata were provided uncurated, with the amount varying by source and participant.

Via the germline V gene, CDR1 is SGHVS and CDR2 FNYEAQ. Taken from cysteine to phenylalanine, the CDR3 has 18 residues. The read is trimmed to its CDR3 DNA, 54 bases read in frame from base 1. Ends trimmed: V by 5 bases, J by 0 bases; bases unmatched to a gene: 9. The immunoSEQ Assay, a bias-controlled multiplex PCR, was used to amplify TCRbeta CDR3 regions from genomic DNA. Per the original workflow: The number of nucleated cells in each sample was estimated by amplification of reference gene primers within the assay. To quantify the absolute abundance of each unique TCRbeta CDR3 rearrangement, sequence reads were collapsed and filtered. For each sample, productive Simpson clonality was calculated by taking the square root of Simpson's diversity index across productive rearrangements. TCRdb obtained this table from immuneACCESS and retained in-frame rearrangements with V and J assigned. These tables miss some clones; where compared with another copy, unresolved V genes account for less than half of the shortfall, and the remainder is unexplained. D and trimming were read from the DNA, whereas the V and J calls and clone size are those reported in that table. This sample is represented by 290,000 or so clones; around 87% of them were singletons. The ten largest clones represent around 4.5% of the sample.

In regard to this clone: Its antigen is not yet known. Base qualities were left out, and no much larger clone turns up one base away.

The chain is assembled from TRBV7-6 and TRBJ2-7, with 14 central nucleotides matching TRBD2. What was sequenced was PBMCs or T cells enriched from blood (not recorded which). This receptor was obtained from a woman aged 18 to 35 with acute COVID-19. CDR3 reads: CASSPGTSGRPLSYEQYF. The DNA sequence is as follows: TGTGCCAGCAGCCCGGGGACTAGCGGGAGACCCCTCTCCTACGAGCAGTACTTC.